The 29 T cell receptor beta chains reported below all come from one sample, sequenced in a study of blood T cell repertoires in COVID-19 (dated by TCRdb to 2018 to 2020). Libraries were constructed by the immunoSEQ multiplex PCR assay. The clones in this table, taken by TCRdb from immuneACCESS, are in-frame only. Not every clone is retained; where verified, under half of the shortfall comes from an unresolved V gene, and the cause of the rest is unknown. Across this sample there are fewer than 250,000 clones, with around nine tenths seen only once. 4.5% to 5.5% of the sample comes from the top ten. What was sequenced was peripheral blood. The receptors were gathered from a woman aged 40 to 50 with acute or convalescent COVID-19.

This chain connects TRBV25-1 to TRBJ1-1; D gene ambiguous. The V gene lost 6 bases and the J gene lost 1 base, with 9 bases spanning the gap. CDR1 and CDR2 from the germline V gene are MGHDK and SYGVNS. The CDR3 covers 13 residues. CDR3 sequence reads: CASSGLPNTEAFF. As DNA, the CDR3 is TGTGCCAGCAGCGGACTTCCGAACACTGAAGCTTTCTTT.

This chain uses TRBV2 with TRBJ2-3, with a possible D match to TRBD1 (6 bases). The CDR3 has 14 amino acids. Trimming removed 3 bases from V and 7 bases from J, with 14 bases in between. Looked up from germline, CDR1 is SNHLY and CDR2 is FYNNEI. This CDR3 is CASSEGTILNTQYF. In DNA, the CDR3 is TGTGCCAGCAGTGAGGGGACAATTCTCAATACGCAGTATTTT.

This sequence joins TRBV5-1 and TRBJ2-3, with a possible D match to TRBD1 (6 bases). CDR1 and CDR2 from the germline V gene are SGHRS and YFSETQ. The CDR3 runs to 14 residues. Trimming pared 4 bases from V and 2 bases from J, leaving 11 bases between. The CDR3 coding sequence is TGCGCCAGCAGCGGGTGGGGGCCCACAGATACGCAGTATTTT. Amino acids: CASSGWGPTDTQYF.

The rearrangement uses TRBV7-8 and TRBJ2-5; 9 bases map to TRBD2. With V trimmed by 1 base and J by 0 bases, 3 bases remained unmatched. Germline V gives CDR1 SGHVS, CDR2 FQNEAQ. The CDR3 runs to 16 residues. This CDR3 is CASSLELAGDQETQYF. In DNA, the CDR3 is TGTGCCAGCAGCTTAGAGTTAGCGGGGGACCAAGAGACCCAGTACTTC.

The chain employs TRBV2 and TRBJ1-2; D is undetermined. V gave up 6 bases and J gave up 7 bases, with 12 bases separating them. The CDR3 extends over 12 amino acids. In germline, CDR1 is SNHLY, CDR2 FYNNEI. In DNA, the CDR3 is TGTGCCAGCAGCTGGCTGGAGGGTGGCTACACCTTC. Protein sequence: CASSWLEGGYTF.

On this clone itself: The same CDR3 also results from other DNA sequences found in this sample. The chain employs TRBV6-5 and TRBJ1-2; D gene uncertain. The CDR3 sequence is 13 residues long. V lost 2 bases to trimming and J lost 0 bases, with 4 bases between them. The germline V gene has CDR1 MNHEY and CDR2 SVGAGI. The CDR3 nucleotides are TGTGCCAGCAGTTACGACACTAACTATGGCTACACCTTC. As protein: CASSYDTNYGYTF.

The table lists this clone with a count of one. This chain joins TRBV12-3 or TRBV12-4 and TRBJ1-5, with TRBD1 as a possible D gene (5 bases). Trimming removed 4 bases at V and 7 bases at J, with 11 bases between. CDR3 length equals 13 residues. CDR3: CASSSRGLQPQHF. The CDR3 nucleotides read TGTGCCAGCAGTTCGAGGGGACTCCAGCCCCAGCATTTT.

The CDR3 here is CASSPGTATTGELFF. For the CDR3, the DNA is TGCGCCAGCAGCCCCGGGACTGCCACCACCGGGGAGCTGTTTTTT. V is TRBV5-1 and J is TRBJ2-2; a possible D gene is TRBD2 (6 bases). V shed 4 bases and J shed 4 bases, with 14 bases lying between them. This CDR3 spans 15 amino acids. CDR1 SGHRS and CDR2 YFSETQ come from the germline V gene.

The chain is built from TRBV21-1 and TRBJ1-2; TRBD1 reflects the table's D call only, with no check against the DNA. TRBV21-1 is flagged as a pseudogene. The CDR3 is 19 amino acids. In DNA, the CDR3 is TGTGCCAGCAGCAAAAAATCCGGGGACAGCTTGGGGTTTAACTATGGCTACACCTTC. Its translation: CASSKKSGDSLGFNYGYTF.

The count of this clone is one. This rearrangement joins TRBV7-7 to TRBJ1-1, with 7 bases matching TRBD1. V lost 5 bases to trimming and J lost 8 bases; unmatched junction nucleotides: 11. The CDR3 consists of 14 residues. Looked up from germline, CDR1 is SSHAT and CDR2 is FNYEAQ (reference sequence). CDR3 amino acids: CASSPYLPTGEAFF. The CDR3 coding sequence is TGTGCCAGCAGCCCTTACCTGCCGACAGGGGAAGCTTTCTTT.

This clone was counted once. J is TRBJ1-5 and V is TRBV30, with a tentative D call TRBD1 (5 bases). Germline V gene sequence: CDR1 GTSNPN, CDR2 SVGIG (reference sequence). This CDR3 has 13 amino acids. The ends were cut back, 2 bases at V and 3 bases at J, with 8 bases in the middle. DNA for the CDR3: TGTGCCTGGAGTTTGGACAACAATCAGCCCCAGCATTTT. Its translation is CAWSLDNNQPQHF. The full variable domain, with the rest looked up from reference TRBV30 and TRBJ1-5, is SQTIHQWPATLVQPVGSPLSLECTVEGTSNPNLYWYRQAAGRGLQLLFYSVGIGQISSEVPQNLSASRPQDRQFILSSKKLLLSDSGFYLCAWSLDNNQPQHFGDGTRLSIL.

This rearrangement joins TRBV25-1 to TRBJ1-1; 8 bases are shared with TRBD1. The CDR3 totals 17 residues. Germline V gene data show CDR1 as MGHDK and CDR2 as SYGVNS. The trim removed 3 bases at V and 4 bases at J, leaving 13 bases unmatched. The CDR3 is CASSEGLWTGSSTEAFF. The CDR3 nucleotides are TGTGCCAGCAGTGAGGGTTTATGGACAGGGAGTAGCACTGAAGCTTTCTTT.

The CDR3 DNA sequence: TGTGCCAGCAGCGACCGGGACAGGGGTAACTATGGCTACACCTTC. This translates into CASSDRDRGNYGYTF. The V call is TRBV7-9, the J call TRBJ1-2; 10 nucleotides match TRBD1. The CDR3 spans 15 residues. V dropped 5 bases and J dropped 1; count of bases not matched to a gene: 4. Germline lookup yields CDR1 SEHNR and CDR2 FQNEAQ (reference sequence).

The chain links TRBV3-1 (or the pseudogene TRBV3-2) to TRBJ2-1; D perhaps matches TRBD2 (6 bases). The CDR3 extends over 15 amino acids. CDR1 LGHDT and CDR2 YNNKEL come from the germline V gene (reference sequence). Between the trimmed V and J ends, which lost 2 bases and 1 base, there was a span of 9 bases. CDR3 sequence: CASSQRGSSYNEQFF. In DNA form, the CDR3 reads TGTGCCAGCAGCCAACGGGGGTCATCCTACAATGAGCAGTTCTTC.

The genes are TRBV4-2 and TRBJ1-5, with D possibly matching TRBD1 (5 bases). V dropped 4 bases and J dropped 5 bases, with 15 bases sitting between them. Looked up from germline, CDR1 is LGHNA and CDR2 is YNFKEQ. This CDR3 contains 15 residues. The CDR3 DNA follows: TGTGCCAGCAGCCCTTTCCCAGGGAAGGATCAGCCCCAGCATTTT. Translated: CASSPFPGKDQPQHF.

The chain joins TRBV7-9 to TRBJ1-3; D possibly corresponds to TRBD1 (6 bases). Between the trimmed V and J ends, which lost 3 bases and 4 bases, there was a span of 10 bases. The CDR3 runs to 14 residues. In germline, CDR1 is SEHNR, CDR2 FQNEAQ (reference sequence). CDR3 bases: TGTGCCAGCAGCTTCACAGGGACCGGAAACACCATATATTTT. Protein sequence: CASSFTGTGNTIYF.

This chain joins TRBV15 and TRBJ2-3; 12 bases fit TRBD2. The germline CDR1 and CDR2 sequences are LNHNV and YYDKDF (reference sequence). The CDR3 has 18 amino acids. V shed 1 base and J 4 bases; nucleotides not matched to a gene: 9. For the CDR3, the DNA is TGTGCCACCAGCAGAGGCCCGGTGCTAGCGGGGGGGTCAGATACGCAGTATTTT. As protein: CATSRGPVLAGGSDTQYF.

The chain uses TRBV7-6 and TRBJ2-3, with TRBD2 matching 7 bases. Trimming cost V 3 bases and J 3 bases; bases outside gene matches: 3. The CDR3 length is 14 residues. CDR1 is SGHVS and CDR2 is FNYEAQ in the germline V gene. CDR3: CASSFSGLTDTQYF. The CDR3 DNA is TGTGCCAGCAGCTTTAGCGGGCTGACAGATACGCAGTATTTT.

The rearrangement links TRBV6-1 to TRBJ2-4, with a tentative D call TRBD1 (6 bases). This CDR3 is built from 16 residues. The V gene lost 3 bases and the J gene lost 0 bases, with 12 bases spanning the gap. In germline, CDR1 is MNHNS, CDR2 SASEGT. The DNA for the CDR3 is TGTGCCAGCAGTGACCAGACAGGCATAGCCAAAAACATTCAGTACTTC. It yields the protein CASSDQTGIAKNIQYF.

The chain joins TRBV7-2 to TRBJ1-2; tentatively, D is TRBD1 (6 bases). There are 14 residues in the CDR3. The germline V gene encodes CDR1 SGHTA and CDR2 FQGNSA. V was pared by 1 base and J by 6 bases, with 12 bases between. Here the CDR3 DNA reads TGTGCCAGCAGCTTAGAGTGGGGGCGTGATGGCTACACCTTC. It specifies CASSLEWGRDGYTF.

V and J are TRBV5-1 and TRBJ2-3; the D gene is possibly TRBD2 (5 bases). The CDR3 covers 15 residues. The V gene's germline CDR1 is SGHRS and CDR2 YFSETQ. V was pared by 0 bases and J by 3 bases, with 11 bases between. CDR3 nucleotides: TGCGCCAGCAGCTTGGCGGGATTTGAGACAGATACGCAGTATTTT. Encoded protein: CASSLAGFETDTQYF.

This rearrangement joins TRBV3-1 (or the pseudogene TRBV3-2) to TRBJ1-6; tentative D call: TRBD1 (6 bases). CDR3 length: 14 residues. V was cut by 1 base and J by 10 bases, with 11 bases left in between. Germline V gene lookup returns CDR1 LGHDT and CDR2 YNNKEL (reference sequence). Here the CDR3 reads CASSQATGRSPLHF. For the CDR3, the DNA is TGTGCCAGCAGCCAAGCAACAGGGCGATCACCCCTCCACTTT.

This clone is a singleton in its sample. This chain connects TRBV11-2 to TRBJ2-7; 7 bases line up with TRBD2. Germline CDR1 reads SGHAT; CDR2 reads FQNNGV. This CDR3 has 13 amino acids. With V trimmed by 6 bases and J by 4 bases, 6 bases remained unmatched. The CDR3 sequence is CASSYIGGYEQYV. The CDR3 bases are TGTGCCAGCAGTTATATCGGGGGGTACGAGCAGTACGTC.

The rearrangement links TRBV2 to TRBJ2-1, with TRBD2 matching over 7 bases. V shed 4 bases and J 5 bases; nucleotides not matched to a gene: 5. Germline V gene lookup returns CDR1 SNHLY and CDR2 FYNNEI. CDR3 length equals 14 residues. The CDR3 region has the DNA TGTGCCAGCAGTGGGATACGGGGGGACAATGAGCAGTTCTTC. Its translation: CASSGIRGDNEQFF.

This clone occurred once. V and J are TRBV2 and TRBJ1-3; D unclear. The CDR3 contains 15 residues. The V gene's germline CDR1 is SNHLY and CDR2 FYNNEI. The germline V and J ends were trimmed by 5 bases and 0 bases, with 11 bases remaining between them. The CDR3 coding sequence is TGTGCCAGCAGTTTTCAATCTAGCTCTGGAAACACCATATATTTT. Its translation: CASSFQSSSGNTIYF. Complete variable domain (other parts from reference TRBV2 and TRBJ1-3): EPEVTQTPSHQVTQMGQEVILRCVPISNHLYFYWYRQILGQKVEFLVSFYNNEISEKSEIFDDQFSVERPDGSNFTLKIRSTKLEDSAMYFCASSFQSSSGNTIYFGEGSWLTVV.

J is TRBJ2-5 and V is TRBV9; 7 nucleotides agree with TRBD2. The CDR3 loop spans 13 amino acids. Trimming removed 3 bases from V and 5 bases from J; junction bases left unmatched: 4. Germline V gene lookup returns CDR1 SGDLS and CDR2 YYNGEE. In nucleotides, the CDR3 is TGTGCCAGCAGCGGGACTAGTAGTGAGACCCAGTACTTC. Translated, it gives CASSGTSSETQYF.

V is TRBV3-1 (or the pseudogene TRBV3-2) and J is TRBJ2-3; 13 positions agree with TRBD2. V lost 0 bases, J lost 5 bases, and 8 bases stayed unmatched. Germline V lookup: CDR1 LGHDT, CDR2 YNNKEL (reference sequence). The CDR3 totals 18 residues. CDR3 sequence (DNA): TGTGCCAGCAGCCAAGATCCCTTCACTAGCGGGGGGGGAGATACGCAGTATTTT. Residues: CASSQDPFTSGGGDTQYF.

The J gene is TRBJ1-5, the V gene TRBV15; 9 bases line up with TRBD1. From germline, CDR1 is LNHNV and CDR2 YYDKDF (reference sequence). Unmatched junction bases numbered 1, after V lost 0 bases and J lost 4 bases. The CDR3 is 15 amino acids. The CDR3 here is CATSRDGTGNQPQHF. As DNA, the CDR3 is TGTGCCACCAGCAGAGACGGGACAGGGAATCAGCCCCAGCATTTT.

The V and J genes are TRBV12-5 and TRBJ2-1; 10 positions agree with TRBD1. Germline V gene data show CDR1 as LGHNT and CDR2 as FRNRAP. This CDR3 has 16 residues. Trimming cost V 2 bases and J 2 bases; bases outside gene matches: 3. DNA of the CDR3: TGTGCTAGTGGTTTGTGGGGGACAGGGGCCTACAATGAGCAGTTCTTC. Translation gives CASGLWGTGAYNEQFF.